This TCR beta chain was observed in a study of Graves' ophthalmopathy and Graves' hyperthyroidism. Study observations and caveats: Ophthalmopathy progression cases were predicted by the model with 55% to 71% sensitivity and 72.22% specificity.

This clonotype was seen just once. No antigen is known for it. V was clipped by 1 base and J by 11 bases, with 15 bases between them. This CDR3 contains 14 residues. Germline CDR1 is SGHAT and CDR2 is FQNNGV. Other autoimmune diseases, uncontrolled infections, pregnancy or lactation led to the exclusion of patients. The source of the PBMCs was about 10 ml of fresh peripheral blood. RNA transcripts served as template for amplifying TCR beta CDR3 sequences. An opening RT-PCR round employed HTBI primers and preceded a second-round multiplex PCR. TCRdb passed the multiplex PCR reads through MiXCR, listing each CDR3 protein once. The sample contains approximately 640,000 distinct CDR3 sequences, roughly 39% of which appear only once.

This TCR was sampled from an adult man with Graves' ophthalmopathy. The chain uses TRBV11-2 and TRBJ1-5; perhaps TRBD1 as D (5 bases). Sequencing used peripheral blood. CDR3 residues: CASSLVGGVETQHF. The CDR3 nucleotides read TGTGCCAGCAGCTTAGTTGGGGGGGTAGAGACCCAGCATTTT.